This passage covers 9 T cell receptor beta chains from one sample sequenced in a study of human T cells and chemical hapten exposure. Noted time point: patch test 3, about 24 weeks after DPC sensitization. Stated treatment: therapeutic diphenylcyclopropenone sensitization with weekly scalp DPC. TCRdb analysed the RACE reads with MiXCR anew, one entry per CDR3 protein. The profile shows 99,000 or so distinct CDR3 sequences, less than 40% of them singletons. Sequencing was performed on whole blood, taken in connection with sensitization to the hapten diphenylcyclopropenone (DPC). These receptors were obtained from a man aged 40-50 years with alopecia areata. Some clones in this sample may be carry-over from other donors' samples.

The CDR3 is CASSHDVGVSSFRYF. The CDR3, as DNA: TGTGCCAGCAGCCACGACGTCGGAGTATCTTCCTTTAGGTATTTT. The chain has TRBV3-1 and TRBJ2-3; D call uncertain. Germline lookup yields CDR1 LGHDT and CDR2 YNNKEL (reference sequence). The V end was cut by 3 bases, the J end by 14 bases, with 24 bases between. The CDR3 has 15 amino acids.

This rearrangement joins TRBV2 to TRBJ2-3; maybe TRBD2 (6 bases). Trimming shortened V by 7 bases and J by 0 bases, and 17 bases separated the two germline ends. The CDR3 has 16 amino acids. Germline lookup yields CDR1 SNHLY and CDR2 FYNNEI. The CDR3 nucleotides read TGTGCCAGCAACTCCTACTGGGACTCAAGCACAGATACGCAGTATTTT. As protein: CASNSYWDSSTDTQYF.

This clonotype came up a few times. This chain joins TRBV4-3 and TRBJ2-1; 9 bases map to TRBD2. V shed 0 bases, J shed 0 bases, and the junction held 3 bases outside the gene matches. This CDR3 is 17 amino acids long. CDR1 is LGHNA, CDR2 YSLEER, per germline. CDR3 region: CASSQEVSGSSYNEQFF. DNA for the CDR3: TGCGCCAGCAGCCAAGAAGTTAGCGGGAGCTCCTACAATGAGCAGTTCTTC.

The chain has TRBV12-3 or TRBV12-4 and TRBJ1-5; maybe TRBD1 (6 bases). The CDR3 runs 14 residues. Trimming shortened V by 3 bases and J by 6 bases, and 12 bases separated the two germline ends. CDR3 nucleotides: TGTGCCAGCAGTTTCCAGGGGTTCGGTCAGCCCCAGCATTTT. Encoded protein: CASSFQGFGQPQHF.

The chain recombines TRBV28 with TRBJ1-1, with D possibly TRBD1 on 5 matching bases. Trimming removed 5 bases at V and 2 bases at J, with 9 bases between. This CDR3 spans 13 amino acids. From germline, CDR1 is MDHEN and CDR2 SYDVKM. CDR3 in amino acids: CASSPTVNTEAFF. The CDR3 nucleotides are TGTGCCAGCAGTCCGACAGTCAACACTGAAGCTTTCTTT.

V and J are TRBV7-9 and TRBJ2-1; unclear D gene. The CDR3 is 12 residues long. V lost 5 bases and J lost 15, with 17 bases in between. Germline V gene sequence: CDR1 SEHNR, CDR2 FQNEAQ (reference sequence). CDR3 in amino acids: CASSRAGTSMFF. The CDR3 region has the DNA TGTGCCAGCAGCAGAGCTGGCACGTCGATGTTCTTC. The entire variable domain, with the rest obtained from reference TRBV7-9 and TRBJ2-1, is as follows: DTGVSQNPRHKITKRGQNVTFRCDPISEHNRLYWYRQTLGQGPEFLTYFQNEAQLEKSRLLSDRFSAERPKGSFSTLEIQRTEQGDSAMYLCASSRAGTSMFFGPGTRLTVL.

This clonotype has more than one count but fewer than ten. The chain links TRBV7-2 to TRBJ2-3; 8 bases are a match to TRBD2. The CDR3 sequence is 16 residues long. V was pared by 0 bases and J by 4 bases, with 6 bases of the junction left unmatched. Germline-derived CDR1 and CDR2 are SGHTA and FQGNSA. CDR3: CASSLAGRAGADTQYF. The CDR3 DNA sequence: TGTGCCAGCAGCTTAGCCGGGAGGGCCGGGGCAGATACGCAGTATTTT.

This clonotype showed up just a few times. This chain connects TRBV10-3 to TRBJ1-3; 8 nucleotides line up with TRBD1. The CDR3 has 17 amino acids. Trimming cost V 3 bases and J 0 bases; bases outside gene matches: 7. Germline V lookup: CDR1 ENHRY, CDR2 SYGVKD. The CDR3 DNA reads as TGTGCCATCAGTGAATGGGCAGGGGGCGTCTCTGGAAACACCATATATTTT. This codes for CAISEWAGGVSGNTIYF.

This clonotype was seen only a few times. This sequence joins TRBV12-3 or TRBV12-4 and TRBJ2-7; D call uncertain. Trimming cost V 0 bases and J 5 bases, with 11 bases left between them. This CDR3 has 14 residues. The CDR3 region is CASSLASAYDEQYF. The CDR3 DNA reads TGTGCCAGCAGTTTAGCGTCGGCTTATGACGAGCAGTACTTC.